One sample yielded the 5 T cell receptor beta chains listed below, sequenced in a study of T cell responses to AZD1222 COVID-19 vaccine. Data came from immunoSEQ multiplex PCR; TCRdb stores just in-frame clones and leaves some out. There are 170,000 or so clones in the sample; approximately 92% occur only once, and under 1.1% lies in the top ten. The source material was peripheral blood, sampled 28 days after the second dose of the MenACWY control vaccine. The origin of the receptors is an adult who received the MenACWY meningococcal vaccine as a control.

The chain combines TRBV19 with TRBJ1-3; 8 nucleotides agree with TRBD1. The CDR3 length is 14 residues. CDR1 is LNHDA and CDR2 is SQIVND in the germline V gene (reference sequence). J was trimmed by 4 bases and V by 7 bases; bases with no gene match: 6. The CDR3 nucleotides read TGTGCCAGTACCGCGGACAGGGCAGGAAACACCATATATTTT. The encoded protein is CASTADRAGNTIYF.

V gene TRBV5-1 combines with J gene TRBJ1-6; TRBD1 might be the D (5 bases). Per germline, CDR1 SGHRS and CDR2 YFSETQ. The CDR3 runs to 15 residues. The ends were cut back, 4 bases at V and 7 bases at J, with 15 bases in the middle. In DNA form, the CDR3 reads TGCGCCAGCAGCCAGCTTGGGGGAGGGAATTCACCCCTCCACTTT. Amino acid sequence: CASSQLGGGNSPLHF.

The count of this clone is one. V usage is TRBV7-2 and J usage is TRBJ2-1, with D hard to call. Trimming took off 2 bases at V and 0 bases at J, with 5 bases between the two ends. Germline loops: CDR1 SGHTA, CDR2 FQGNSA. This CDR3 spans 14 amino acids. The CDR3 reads CASSLTNSYNEQFF. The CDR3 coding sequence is TGTGCCAGCAGCTTAACCAACTCCTACAATGAGCAGTTCTTC.

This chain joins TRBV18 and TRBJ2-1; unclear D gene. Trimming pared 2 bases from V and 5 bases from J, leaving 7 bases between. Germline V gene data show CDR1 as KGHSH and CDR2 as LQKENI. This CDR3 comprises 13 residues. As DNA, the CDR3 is TGTGCCAGCTCACCAGGCTTAGACAATGAGCAGTTCTTC. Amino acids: CASSPGLDNEQFF.

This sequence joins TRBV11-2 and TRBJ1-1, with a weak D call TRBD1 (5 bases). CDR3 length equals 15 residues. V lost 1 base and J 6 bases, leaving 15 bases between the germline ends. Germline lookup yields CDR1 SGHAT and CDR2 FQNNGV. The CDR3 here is CASSLGGDPGSEAFF. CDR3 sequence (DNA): TGTGCCAGCAGCTTAGGGGGGGATCCCGGGTCTGAAGCTTTCTTT.